The text below deals with one T cell receptor beta chain. The data are from a study of early T cells in non-severe SARS-CoV-2 infection. TCRdb fed the 5' RACE reads into MiXCR, producing one record per CDR3 protein. Of tens of thousands of distinct CDR3 sequences listed, about 12% are singletons. Trimming took 3 bases from V and 0 from J, leaving 9 bases between them. Germline V gives CDR1 LNHDA, CDR2 SQIVND (reference sequence). This CDR3 has 15 amino acids. The gene calls are TRBV19 and TRBJ2-1, with unresolved D. This receptor was taken from an adult who was a healthcare worker with PCR-confirmed SARS-CoV-2 infection or an uninfected control (not recorded which). Specimen: whole blood. The CDR3 spells CASSMGLRSYNEQFF. The CDR3, as DNA: TGTGCCAGTAGTATGGGCCTACGCTCCTACAATGAGCAGTTCTTC.